This T cell receptor (beta chain) was captured in a study of siplizumab effects on memory and regulatory T cells. Broader study findings: Researchers could map only a minor fraction of alloreactive clones to unstimulated subsets. Proliferating siplizumab-culture Treg suppressive function went unconfirmed. Roughly 80-97% of proliferating CD4+ or CD8+ clones defied assignment to a naive or memory phenotype.

Notes on this clone: The antigen remains undetermined.

TCRdb's copy holds only in-frame clones and misses some; the assay was immunoSEQ multiplex PCR. Among about 82,000 clones, about nine tenths were seen once, and the ten largest hold 1.5%. Germline lookup yields CDR1 KGHSH and CDR2 LQKENI. The CDR3 is 14 residues long. The V and J ends lost 2 bases and 2 bases respectively, with 10 bases between them. This chain links TRBV18 with TRBJ2-7; weak D call: TRBD2 (6 bases). The sample was Tregs sorted from blood. The clonotype originates from a human donor in good health. Written as DNA, the CDR3 is TGTGCCAGCTCACCAACAGGAGGGGCCTACGAGCAGTACTTC. Translating it yields CASSPTGGAYEQYF.